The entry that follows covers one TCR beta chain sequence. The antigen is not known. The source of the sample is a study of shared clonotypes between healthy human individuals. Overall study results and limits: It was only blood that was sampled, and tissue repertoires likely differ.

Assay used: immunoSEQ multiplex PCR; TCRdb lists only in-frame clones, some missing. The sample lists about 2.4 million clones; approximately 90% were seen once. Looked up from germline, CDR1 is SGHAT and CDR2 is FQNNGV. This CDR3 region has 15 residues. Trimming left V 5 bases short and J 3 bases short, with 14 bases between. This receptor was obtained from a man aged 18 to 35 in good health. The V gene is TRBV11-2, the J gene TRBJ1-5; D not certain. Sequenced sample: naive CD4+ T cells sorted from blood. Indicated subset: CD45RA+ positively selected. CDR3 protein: CASSRDGKNNQPQHF. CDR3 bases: TGTGCCAGCAGCCGAGACGGAAAGAACAATCAGCCCCAGCATTTT.